The T cell receptor beta chain under discussion was sequenced for a study of T cell responses to AZD1222 COVID-19 vaccine. Study-level points and caveats: Spike-specific TCR breadth and depth grew following two AZD1222 doses. Repertoires in all cases were sampled only once the peak T cell response had passed. Per reports, nearly half of all spike-specific TCRs target regions that are unmutated in variants. White British donors predominated, females outnumbered males, and clonal diversity was possibly underestimated.

The CDR3 totals 14 residues. Looked up from germline, CDR1 is MDHEN and CDR2 is SYDVKM. After removal of 6 bases from V and 5 bases from J, the junction contained 5 bases not matched to a gene. The assay was immunoSEQ multiplex PCR, and TCRdb's table has in-frame clones only and misses some. The repertoire holds roughly 150,000 clones, about nine tenths seen once, with about 6.5% in the top ten. Worth noting for this clone: What it binds is unknown.

The source material was peripheral blood, sampled 28 days after the second AZD1222 dose. The chain couples TRBV28 to TRBJ2-2; 8 bases match TRBD2. The receptor was isolated from an adult who received the AZD1222 COVID-19 vaccine. In DNA form, the CDR3 reads TGTGCCAGCAGCCAACCGGGGGGGACCGGGGAGCTGTTTTTT. This sequence encodes CASSQPGGTGELFF.